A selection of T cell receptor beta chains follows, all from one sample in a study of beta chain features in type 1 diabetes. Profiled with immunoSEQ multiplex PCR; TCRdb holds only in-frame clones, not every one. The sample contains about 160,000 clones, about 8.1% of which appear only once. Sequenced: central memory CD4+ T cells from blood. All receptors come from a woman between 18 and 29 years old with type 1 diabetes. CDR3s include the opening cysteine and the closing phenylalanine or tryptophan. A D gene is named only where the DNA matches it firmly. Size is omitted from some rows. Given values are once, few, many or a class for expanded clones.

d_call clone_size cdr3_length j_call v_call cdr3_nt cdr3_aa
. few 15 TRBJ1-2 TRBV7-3 TGTGCCAGCAGCTTAAACCCTCAGGCTAACTATGGCTACACCTTC CASSLNPQANYGYTF
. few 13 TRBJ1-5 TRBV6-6 TGTGCCAGCAAACCAGTCCCGAATCAGCCCCAGCATTTT CASKPVPNQPQHF
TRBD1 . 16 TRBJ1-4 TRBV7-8 TGTGCCAGCAGCTTAGCGAGGGACAGGGTCCTTGAAAAACTGTTTTTT CASSLARDRVLEKLFF
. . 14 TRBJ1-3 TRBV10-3 TGTGCCATCAGCCCGCAAGACTCCGGAAACACCATATATTTT CAISPQDSGNTIYF
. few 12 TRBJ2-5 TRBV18 TGTGCCAGCTCATTTTCACAAGAGACCCAGTACTTC CASSFSQETQYF
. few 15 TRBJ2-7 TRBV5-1 TGCGCCAGCAGCTTGGGACCTAGGGAGACCTACGAGCAGTACTTC CASSLGPRETYEQYF
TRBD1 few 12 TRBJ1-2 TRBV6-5 TGTGCCAGCAGTAGAGCAGGGGGCGCGTACACCTTC CASSRAGGAYTF
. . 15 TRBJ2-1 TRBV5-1 TGCGCCACCTCCTCGGAACTAGGAGGGAACAATGAGCAGTTCTTC CATSSELGGNNEQFF
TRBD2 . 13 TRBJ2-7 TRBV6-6 TGTGCCAGCTCAACGGGACTAGGGTCCGAGCAGTACTTC CASSTGLGSEQYF
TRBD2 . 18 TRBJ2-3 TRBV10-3 TGTGCCATCAGAATAACTAGCGGGGGGGAGTTTAGCACAGATACGCAGTATTTT CAIRITSGGEFSTDTQYF
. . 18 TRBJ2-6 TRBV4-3 TGCGCCAGCAGCCAAGGGGCCGGACAGTCCTCTGGGGCCAACGTCCTGACTTTC CASSQGAGQSSGANVLTF
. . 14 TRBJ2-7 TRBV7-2 TGTGCCAGCAGCTCTTCTCGGGAGAGCCACGAGCAGTACTTC CASSSSRESHEQYF
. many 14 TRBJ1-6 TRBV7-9 TGTGCCAGCAGCCACGGACAGCTTAATTCACCCCTCCACTTT CASSHGQLNSPLHF
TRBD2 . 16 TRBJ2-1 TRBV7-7 TGTGCTAGCAGCTTAGTAGCGGGAGTCCCCCGGGATGAGCAGTTCTTC CASSLVAGVPRDEQFF
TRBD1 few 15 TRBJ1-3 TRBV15 TGTGCCCCCCAGGACCGGACAGGACCTGGAAACACCATATATTTT CAPQDRTGPGNTIYF
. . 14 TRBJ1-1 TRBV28 TGTGCCGCCATGGCGGGGCGGCTCAACAAAGGAGCTTTCTTT CAAMAGRLNKGAFF
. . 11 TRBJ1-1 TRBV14 TGTGCCAGCAGAATGAGGTCTGAAGCTTTCTTT CASRMRSEAFF
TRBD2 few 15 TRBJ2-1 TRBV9 TGTGCCAGCAGCCCCCCCGGACTAGCGGACAATGAGCAGTTCTTC CASSPPGLADNEQFF
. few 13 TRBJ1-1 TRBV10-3 TGTGCCACGCGACAGACAATGAACACTGAAGCTTTCTTT CATRQTMNTEAFF
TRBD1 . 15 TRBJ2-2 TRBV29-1 TGCAGCGTTCGGACGACAGGGGGATACACCGGGGAGCTGTTTTTT CSVRTTGGYTGELFF
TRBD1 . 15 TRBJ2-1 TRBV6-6 TGTGCCAGCAGCGAACAGGGGGAAGGGTACAATGAGCAGTTCTTC CASSEQGEGYNEQFF
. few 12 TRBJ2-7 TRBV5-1 TGCGCCAGCAGCTCACAGGGTTACGAGCAGTACTTC CASSSQGYEQYF
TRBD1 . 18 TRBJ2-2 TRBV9 TGTGCCAGCAGCGTAGCTGATGTGGGCAGGGGGCAAACCGGGGAGCTGTTTTTT CASSVADVGRGQTGELFF
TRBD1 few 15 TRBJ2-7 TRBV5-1 TGCGCCAGCAGCGGAAGGACAGGGTTGGGTCAAGAGCAGTACTTC CASSGRTGLGQEQYF
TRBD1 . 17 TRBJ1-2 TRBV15 TGTGCCACCAGCGGTCAAGGATCCGGGACAGCCTTCTATGGCTACACCTTC CATSGQGSGTAFYGYTF
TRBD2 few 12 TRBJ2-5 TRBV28 TGTGCCAGCAGTTCGGGAGGAGAGACCCAGTACTTC CASSSGGETQYF
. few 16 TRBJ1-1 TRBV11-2 TGTGCCAGCAGCTTAAACCTTGGCGGGCTTAAGGGTGAAGCTTTCTTT CASSLNLGGLKGEAFF
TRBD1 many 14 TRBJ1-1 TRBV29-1 TGCAGCGTTGAAGAGGACAGGGTGAACACTGAAGCTTTCTTT CSVEEDRVNTEAFF
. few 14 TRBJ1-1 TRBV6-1 TGTGCCAGCAGCCAAAGACAGCTAAACACTGAAGCTTTCTTT CASSQRQLNTEAFF
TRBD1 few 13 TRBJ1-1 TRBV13 TGTGCCAGCAGCCCCGCCGGGACAGCCGAAGCTTTCTTT CASSPAGTAEAFF
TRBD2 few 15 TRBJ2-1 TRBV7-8 TGTGCCAGCAGCTCCCGGGAGGGCCGAGCCAATGAGCAGTTCTTC CASSSREGRANEQFF
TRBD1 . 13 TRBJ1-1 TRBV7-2 TGTGCCAGCAGGGGACAGGGGAACACTGAAGCTTTCTTT CASRGQGNTEAFF
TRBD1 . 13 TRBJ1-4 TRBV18 TGTGCCAGCCAGGGGGGATCTAATGAAAAACTGTTTTTT CASQGGSNEKLFF
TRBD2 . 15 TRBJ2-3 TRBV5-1 TGCGCCAGCAGCCCCTGGCGGGAGCGCACAGATACGCAGTATTTT CASSPWRERTDTQYF
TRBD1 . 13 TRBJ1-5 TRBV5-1 TGCGCCAGCAGCATTGGGACAGATCAGCCCCAGCATTTT CASSIGTDQPQHF
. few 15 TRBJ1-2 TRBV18 TGTGCCAGCTCCCTTGGACAGCGGGAGTATGGTGGCTACACCTTC CASSLGQREYGGYTF
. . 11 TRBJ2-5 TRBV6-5 TGTGCCAGCTCCAGGGGAGAGACCCAGTACTTC CASSRGETQYF
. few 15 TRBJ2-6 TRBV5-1 TGCGCCAGCAGCGTTACTAGCTCTGGGGCCAACGTCCTGACTTTC CASSVTSSGANVLTF
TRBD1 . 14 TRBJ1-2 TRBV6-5 TGTGCCAGCACCCGAACTAGGACAGGGCCCATATACACCTTC CASTRTRTGPIYTF
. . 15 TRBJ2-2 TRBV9 TGTGCCAGCAGCGTAGGTGGGCTGAGCACCGGGGAGCTGTTTTTT CASSVGGLSTGELFF
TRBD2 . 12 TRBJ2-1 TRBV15 TGTGCCACCAGCAGAGGGGGGGGTTCGTTCGTCTTC CATSRGGGSFVF
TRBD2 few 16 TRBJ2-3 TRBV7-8 TGTGCCAGCAGTTTCGGGACTAGCGTCAGAACAGATACGCAGTATTTT CASSFGTSVRTDTQYF
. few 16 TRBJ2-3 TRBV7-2 TGTGCCAGCAGCCAAAGGCAACCAGGGTCCCAAGATACGCAGTATTTT CASSQRQPGSQDTQYF
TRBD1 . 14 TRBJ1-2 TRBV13 TGTGCCAGCAGCACGGGGGACAGGGACTATGGCTACACCTTC CASSTGDRDYGYTF
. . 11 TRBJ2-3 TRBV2 TGTGCCAGCAAATCGGGGGACACGCAGTATTTT CASKSGDTQYF
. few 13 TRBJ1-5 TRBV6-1 TGTGCCAGCAGTGAAACAGGAGATCAGCCCCAGCATTTT CASSETGDQPQHF
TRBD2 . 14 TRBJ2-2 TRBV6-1 TGTGCCCTCCGGCGGGAGGCGGGCACCGGGGAGCTGTTTTTT CALRREAGTGELFF
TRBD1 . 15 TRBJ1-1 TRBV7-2 TGTGCCAGCAGCGTAAGACAGGGATTGAACACTGAAGCTTTCTTT CASSVRQGLNTEAFF
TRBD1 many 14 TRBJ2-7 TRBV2 TGTGCCAGCAGTGAACTCGACAGGGCCTACGAGCAGTACTTC CASSELDRAYEQYF
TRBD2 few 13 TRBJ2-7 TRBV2 TGTGCCAGTCTAGCGGGAACAACCTACGAGCAGTACTTC CASLAGTTYEQYF
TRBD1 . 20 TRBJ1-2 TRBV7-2 TGTGCCAGCAGCTTAGCCTCGCCGGGACAGGGAAGGGAATACTACTATGGCTACACCTTC CASSLASPGQGREYYYGYTF
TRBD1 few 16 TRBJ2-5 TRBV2 TGTGCCAGCAGTGGAATCCCAGGACAGGGGGATAGGACCCAGTACTTC CASSGIPGQGDRTQYF
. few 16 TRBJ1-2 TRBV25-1 TGTGCCAGCAGTGAATCCGGGACACCTGCTAACTATGGCTACACCTTC CASSESGTPANYGYTF
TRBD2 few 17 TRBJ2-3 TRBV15 TGTGCCACCAGCAGAGGACTAGCGGGGGGTGGCACAGATACGCAGTATTTT CATSRGLAGGGTDTQYF
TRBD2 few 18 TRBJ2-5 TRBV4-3 TGCGCCAGCAGCCAAGTCACTAGCGGGGGGGCGGTCGAAGAGACCCAGTACTTC CASSQVTSGGAVEETQYF